The clone carrying this T cell receptor (beta chain) was detected many times. The antigen is undetermined. These data belong to a study of T cells after yellow fever vaccination. Study-wide findings and caveats: Reappearing after the booster were most of the clones from primary vaccination (around 96% CD4, around 90% CD8).

One entry per CDR3 protein results from TCRdb running MiXCR on the 5' RACE reads. The repertoire holds under 300,000 distinct CDR3 sequences, with 6.9% as singletons. This material consisted of CD4+ T cells sorted from PBMCs, taken 15 days after the yellow fever booster vaccination. The TCR comes from a man under 40 who received the YFV17D yellow fever vaccine.

For the CDR3, the DNA is TGTGCCAGCAGTATTTCAGGTTCCCGGGAGCTGTTTTTT. Residues: CASSISGSRELFF. The genes are TRBV9 and TRBJ2-2; D gene uncertain. Germline CDR1 and CDR2: SGDLS and YYNGEE. V gave up 5 bases and J gave up 9 bases, with 14 bases separating them. The CDR3 sequence is 13 residues long. Based on the CDR3 plus reference TRBV9 and TRBJ2-2, the full variable domain is DSGVTQTPKHLITATGQRVTLRCSPRSGDLSVYWYQQSLDQGLQFLIQYYNGEERAKGNILERFSAQQFPDLHSELNLSSLELGDSALYFCASSISGSRELFFGEGSRLTVL.